Reported below is one TCR beta chain. Only in-frame clones appear in the TCRdb table, and some are missing; sequencing was by immunoSEQ multiplex PCR. The table has about 2 million clones, over 85% seen once. Looked up from germline, CDR1 is SGHVS and CDR2 is FQNEAQ. CDR3 length: 16 residues. Trimming stripped 0 bases from V and 4 bases from J, with 13 bases between. The sample originates from a study of shared clonotypes between healthy human individuals. This sequence joins TRBV7-8 and TRBJ1-3; D possibly corresponds to TRBD1 (5 bases). This clonotype was obtained from a man between 18 and 35 years old in good health. What was sequenced was naive CD4+ T cells sorted from blood. Noted subset: CD45RA+ positively selected. In nucleotides, the CDR3 is TGTGCCAGCAGCTTAGCAACCCAGGGTAACGGAAACACCATATATTTT. Residues: CASSLATQGNGNTIYF.